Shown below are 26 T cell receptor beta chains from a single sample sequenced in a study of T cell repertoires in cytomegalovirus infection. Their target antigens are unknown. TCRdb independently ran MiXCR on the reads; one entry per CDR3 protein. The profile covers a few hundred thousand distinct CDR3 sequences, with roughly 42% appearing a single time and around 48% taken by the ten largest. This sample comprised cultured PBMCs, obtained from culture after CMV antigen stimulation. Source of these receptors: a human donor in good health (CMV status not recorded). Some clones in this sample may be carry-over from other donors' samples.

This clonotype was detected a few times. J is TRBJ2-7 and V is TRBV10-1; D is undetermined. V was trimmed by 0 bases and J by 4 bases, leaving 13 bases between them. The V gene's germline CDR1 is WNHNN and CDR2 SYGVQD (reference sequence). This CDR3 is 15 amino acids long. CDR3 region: CASSESLLGSYEQYF. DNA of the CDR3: TGCGCCAGCAGTGAGTCGTTGCTAGGAAGTTACGAGCAGTACTTC.

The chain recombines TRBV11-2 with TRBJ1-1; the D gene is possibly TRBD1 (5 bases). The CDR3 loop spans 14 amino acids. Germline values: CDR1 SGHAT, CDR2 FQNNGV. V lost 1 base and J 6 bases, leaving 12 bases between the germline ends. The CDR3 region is CASSLGMGLAEAFF. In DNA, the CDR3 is TGTGCCAGCAGCTTAGGTATGGGGCTAGCTGAAGCTTTCTTT.

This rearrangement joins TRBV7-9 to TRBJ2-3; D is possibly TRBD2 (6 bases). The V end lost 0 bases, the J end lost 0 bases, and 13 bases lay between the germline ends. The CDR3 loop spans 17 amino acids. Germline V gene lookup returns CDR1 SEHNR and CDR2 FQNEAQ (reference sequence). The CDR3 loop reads CASSLALVTSSTDTQYF. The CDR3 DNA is TGTGCCAGCAGCTTAGCGCTTGTGACTAGTAGCACAGATACGCAGTATTTT.

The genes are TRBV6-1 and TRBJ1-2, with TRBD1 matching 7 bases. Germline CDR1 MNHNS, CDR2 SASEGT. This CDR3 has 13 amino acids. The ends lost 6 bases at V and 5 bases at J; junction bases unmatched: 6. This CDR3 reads CASRGQTGYGYTF. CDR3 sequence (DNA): TGTGCCAGCAGGGGACAGACAGGGTATGGCTACACCTTC.

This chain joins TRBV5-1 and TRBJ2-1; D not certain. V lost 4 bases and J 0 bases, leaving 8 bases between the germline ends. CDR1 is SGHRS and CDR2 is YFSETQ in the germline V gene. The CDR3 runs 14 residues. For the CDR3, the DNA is TGCGCCAGCAGCATCCAGAGCTCCTACAATGAGCAGTTCTTC. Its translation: CASSIQSSYNEQFF.

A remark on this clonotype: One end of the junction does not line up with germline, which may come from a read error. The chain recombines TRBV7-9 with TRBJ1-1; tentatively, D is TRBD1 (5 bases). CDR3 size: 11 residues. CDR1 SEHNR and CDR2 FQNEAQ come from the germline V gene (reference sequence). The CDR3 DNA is TGTGCCAGCAGCTTAGGAGAGGGGCCAACCTTT. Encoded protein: CASSLGEGPTF.

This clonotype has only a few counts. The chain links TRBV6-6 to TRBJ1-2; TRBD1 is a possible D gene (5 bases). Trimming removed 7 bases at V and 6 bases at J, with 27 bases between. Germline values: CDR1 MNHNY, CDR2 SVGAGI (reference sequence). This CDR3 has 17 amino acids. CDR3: CASISRARTGDFDGYTF. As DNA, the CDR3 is TGTGCCAGCATCAGCCGGGCCCGAACGGGGGATTTTGATGGCTACACCTTC.

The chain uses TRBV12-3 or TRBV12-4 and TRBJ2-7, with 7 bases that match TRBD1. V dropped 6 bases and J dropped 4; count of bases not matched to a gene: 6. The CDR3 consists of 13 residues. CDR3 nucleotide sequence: TGTGCCAGCAGCACGGACAGGTCTTACGAGCAGTACTTC. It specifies CASSTDRSYEQYF.

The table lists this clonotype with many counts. CDR3 residues: CASSPRDRGYEQYF. The CDR3 DNA is TGTGCCAGCAGCCCCCGGGACAGGGGCTACGAGCAGTACTTC. J is TRBJ2-7 and V is TRBV7-2; 10 nucleotides match TRBD1. Germline values: CDR1 SGHTA, CDR2 FQGNSA. The CDR3 consists of 14 residues. After removal of 5 bases from V and 3 bases from J, the junction contained 4 bases not matched to a gene.

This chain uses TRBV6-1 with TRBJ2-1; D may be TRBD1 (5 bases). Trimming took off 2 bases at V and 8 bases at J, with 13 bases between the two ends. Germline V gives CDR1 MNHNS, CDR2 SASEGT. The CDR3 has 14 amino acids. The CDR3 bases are TGTGCCAGCAGTGAACAGCTCAGGGTGGATGAGCAGTTCTTC. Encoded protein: CASSEQLRVDEQFF.

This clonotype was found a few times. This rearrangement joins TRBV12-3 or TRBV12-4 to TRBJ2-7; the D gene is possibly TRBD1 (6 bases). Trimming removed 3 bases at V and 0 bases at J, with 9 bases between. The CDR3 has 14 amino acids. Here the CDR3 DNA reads TGTGCCAGCAGTTTCTGGGACACCTCCTACGAGCAGTACTTC. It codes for CASSFWDTSYEQYF.

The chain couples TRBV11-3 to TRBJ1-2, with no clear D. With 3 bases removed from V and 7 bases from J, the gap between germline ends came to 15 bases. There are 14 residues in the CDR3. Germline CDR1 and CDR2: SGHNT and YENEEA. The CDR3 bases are TGTGCCAGCAGCTTCGAGGACTGCAGGTCTGGCTACACCTTC. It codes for CASSFEDCRSGYTF.

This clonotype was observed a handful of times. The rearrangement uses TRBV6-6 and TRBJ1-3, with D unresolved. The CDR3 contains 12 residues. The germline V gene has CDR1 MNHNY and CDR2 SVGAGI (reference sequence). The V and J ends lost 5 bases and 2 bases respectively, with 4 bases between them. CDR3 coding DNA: TGTGCCAGCAGTGGGACTGGAAACACCATATATTTT. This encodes CASSGTGNTIYF.

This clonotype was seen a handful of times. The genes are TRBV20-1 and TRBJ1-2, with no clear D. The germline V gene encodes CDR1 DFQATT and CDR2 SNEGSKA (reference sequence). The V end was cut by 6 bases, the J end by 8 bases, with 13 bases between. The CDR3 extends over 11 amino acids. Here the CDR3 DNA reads TGCAGTGCCCAAAGGGCCGGAGGCTACACCTTC. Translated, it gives CSAQRAGGYTF.

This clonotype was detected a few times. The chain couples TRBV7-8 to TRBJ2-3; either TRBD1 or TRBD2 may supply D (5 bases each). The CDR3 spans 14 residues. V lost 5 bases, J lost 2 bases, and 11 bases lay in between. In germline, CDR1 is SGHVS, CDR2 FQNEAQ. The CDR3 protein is CASSPGTLTDTQYF. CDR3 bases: TGTGCCAGCAGCCCCGGGACGCTCACAGATACGCAGTATTTT.

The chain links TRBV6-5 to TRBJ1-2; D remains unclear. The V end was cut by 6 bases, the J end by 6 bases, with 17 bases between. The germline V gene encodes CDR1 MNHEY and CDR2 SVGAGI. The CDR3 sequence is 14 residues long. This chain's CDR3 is CASSARGVSDGYTF. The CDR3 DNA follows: TGTGCCAGCAGCGCCCGTGGGGTGTCGGATGGCTACACCTTC.

The DNA for the CDR3 is TGCAGTGCTGGACAGGGTAATCAGCCCCAGCATTTT. It yields the protein CSAGQGNQPQHF. J is TRBJ1-5 and V is TRBV20-1; 8 nucleotides match TRBD1. CDR3 length equals 12 residues. In germline, CDR1 is DFQATT, CDR2 SNEGSKA (reference sequence). V was pared by 5 bases and J by 4 bases, with 1 base of the junction left unmatched.

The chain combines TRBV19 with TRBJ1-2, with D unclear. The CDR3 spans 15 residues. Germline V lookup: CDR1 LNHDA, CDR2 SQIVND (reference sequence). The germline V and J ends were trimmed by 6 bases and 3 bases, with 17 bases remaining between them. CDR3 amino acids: CASREVREGDYGYTF. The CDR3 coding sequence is TGTGCCAGTAGGGAGGTGCGGGAAGGAGACTATGGCTACACCTTC.

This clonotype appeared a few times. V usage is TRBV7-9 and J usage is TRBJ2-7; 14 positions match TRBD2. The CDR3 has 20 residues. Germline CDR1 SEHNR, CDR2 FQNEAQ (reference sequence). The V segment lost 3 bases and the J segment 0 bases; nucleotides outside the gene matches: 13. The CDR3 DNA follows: TGTGCCAGCAGCTTCCGGGGGACTAGCGGGGGAGCTGCCATCTCCTACGAGCAGTACTTC. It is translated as CASSFRGTSGGAAISYEQYF. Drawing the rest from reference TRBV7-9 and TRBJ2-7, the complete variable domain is DTGVSQNPRHKITKRGQNVTFRCDPISEHNRLYWYRQTLGQGPEFLTYFQNEAQLEKSRLLSDRFSAERPKGSFSTLEIQRTEQGDSAMYLCASSFRGTSGGAAISYEQYFGPGTRLTVT.

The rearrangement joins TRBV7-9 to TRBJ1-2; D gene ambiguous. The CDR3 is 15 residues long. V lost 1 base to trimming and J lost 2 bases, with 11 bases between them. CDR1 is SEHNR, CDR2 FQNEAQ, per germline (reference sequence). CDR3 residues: CASSLVLEENYGYTF. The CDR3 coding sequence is TGTGCCAGCAGCTTAGTGTTGGAAGAGAACTATGGCTACACCTTC.

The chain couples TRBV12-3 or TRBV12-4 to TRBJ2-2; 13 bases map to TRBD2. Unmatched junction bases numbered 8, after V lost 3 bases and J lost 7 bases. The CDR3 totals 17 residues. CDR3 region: CASSFRLAGGLSGELFF. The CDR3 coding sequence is TGTGCCAGCAGTTTCCGACTAGCGGGGGGCTTGAGCGGGGAGCTGTTTTTT.

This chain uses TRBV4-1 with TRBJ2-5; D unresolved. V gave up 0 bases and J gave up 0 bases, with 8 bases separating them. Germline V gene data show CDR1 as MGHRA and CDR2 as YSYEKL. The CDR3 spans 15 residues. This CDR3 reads CASSQDRAYQETQYF. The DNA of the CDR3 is TGCGCCAGCAGCCAAGATCGGGCGTACCAAGAGACCCAGTACTTC.

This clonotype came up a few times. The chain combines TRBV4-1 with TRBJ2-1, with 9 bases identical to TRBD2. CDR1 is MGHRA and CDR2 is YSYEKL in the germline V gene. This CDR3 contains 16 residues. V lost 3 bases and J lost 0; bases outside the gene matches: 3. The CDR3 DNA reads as TGCGCCAGCAGCCAGCTTAGCGGGAGCTCCTACAATGAGCAGTTCTTC. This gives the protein CASSQLSGSSYNEQFF.

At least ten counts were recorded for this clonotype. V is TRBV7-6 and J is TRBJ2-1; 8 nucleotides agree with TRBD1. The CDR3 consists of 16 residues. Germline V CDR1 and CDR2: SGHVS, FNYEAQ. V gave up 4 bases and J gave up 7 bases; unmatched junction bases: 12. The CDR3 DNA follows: TGTGCCAGCAGCTCCTGGACAGGGTGGGATCATAATGAGCAGTTCTTC. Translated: CASSSWTGWDHNEQFF.

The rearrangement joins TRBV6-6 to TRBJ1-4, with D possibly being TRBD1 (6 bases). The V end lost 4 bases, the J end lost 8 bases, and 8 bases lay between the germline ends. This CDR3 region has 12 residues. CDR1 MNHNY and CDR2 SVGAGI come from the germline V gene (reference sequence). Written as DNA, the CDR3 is TGTGCCAGCAGTTCCGACAGGGAAAAACTGTTTTTT. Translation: CASSSDREKLFF.

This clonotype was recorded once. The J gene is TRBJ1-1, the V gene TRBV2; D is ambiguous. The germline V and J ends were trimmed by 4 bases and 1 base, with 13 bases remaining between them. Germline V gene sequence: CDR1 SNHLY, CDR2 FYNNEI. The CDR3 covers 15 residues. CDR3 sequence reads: CASSGADTSNTEAFF. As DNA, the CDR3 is TGTGCCAGCAGTGGAGCCGACACTTCGAACACTGAAGCTTTCTTT.